The T cell receptor (beta chain) under discussion was sequenced for a study of cytomegalovirus exposure and HLA in healthy donors. Measured with immunoSEQ multiplex PCR; TCRdb has only the in-frame clones, and not every one. In the table there are under 85,000 clones, around 94% of which are singletons. The sample consisted of PBMCs. The receptor was isolated from a woman aged 18-35 years in good health and CMV-seropositive.

The CDR3 loop reads CASSYLAEQFF. DNA of the CDR3: TGTGCCAGCAGCTACCTAGCCGAGCAGTTCTTC. The chain is built from TRBV11-2 and TRBJ2-1; a weak D match, TRBD2 (5 bases). The CDR3 is 11 amino acids. The germline V gene has CDR1 SGHAT and CDR2 FQNNGV. The V end was cut by 4 bases, the J end by 10 bases, with 8 bases between.